This is a list of T cell receptor beta chains from one sample in a study of cytomegalovirus exposure and HLA in healthy donors. TCRdb keeps only in-frame clones here, not all; method: immunoSEQ multiplex PCR. The sample holds some 77,000 clones; 90% to 95% are singletons and the top ten take over 1.2%. The sequencing sample was made of PBMCs. Receptor source: a man aged 18 to 30 in good health and CMV-seropositive. CDR3s leave out the opening cysteine and the closing phenylalanine or tryptophan.

V	J	CDR3
TRBV5-1	TRBJ2-3	ASSLSGFTDTQY
TRBV6-1	TRBJ2-3	ASSVYSMDKSTDTQY
TRBV5-6	TRBJ2-3	ASGGGLAGVDTQY
TRBV10-3	TRBJ2-7	AISAGTGGYEQY
TRBV2	TRBJ2-5	ASIPGLPQETQY
TRBV11-2	TRBJ2-1	ASSSPPMGEDEQF
TRBV6-1	TRBJ2-7	ASSPTGGGEQY
TRBV9	TRBJ1-2	ASSVDGSGGYGYT
TRBV7-6	TRBJ1-1	ASSLDRDTEAF
TRBV5-4	TRBJ2-5	ASSAGTTQETQY
TRBV5-4	TRBJ2-3	ASSWTSETDTQY
TRBV29-1	TRBJ1-2	SATLTGRSYGYT
TRBV19	TRBJ2-1	ASREDSSTYNEQF
TRBV19	TRBJ2-5	ASRLRGKETQY
TRBV7-9	TRBJ1-4	ASSPPRDTFNEKLF
TRBV5-1	TRBJ2-5	ASSLGLAGKETQY
TRBV28	TRBJ2-1	ASRLQGLAGDNEQF
TRBV27	TRBJ2-3	ASNAGGTDTQY
TRBV28	TRBJ2-3	ASSLSLITGTSGSSDTQY
TRBV9	TRBJ1-2	ASSARQDPYGYT
TRBV18	TRBJ1-4	ASSPPSGVGEKLF
TRBV19	TRBJ2-4	ASSTRQLLAKNIQY
TRBV27	TRBJ2-3	ASSWSRVGTDTQY
TRBV7-3	TRBJ1-1	ASSELNTEAF
TRBV5-4	TRBJ1-1	ASRFGTGRTEAF
TRBV6-1	TRBJ1-4	ASSESIAGAGEKLF
TRBV25-1	TRBJ1-5	ASSPERVGNQPQH
TRBV27	TRBJ2-3	ASRSPGLADVDTQY
TRBV5-8	TRBJ2-1	ASSLALIAGGGYNEQF
TRBV28	TRBJ2-1	ASSFLDEQF
TRBV4-1	TRBJ1-6	ASSQEQVHSPLH
TRBV5-5	TRBJ2-3	ASSRELAVDTQY
TRBV11-2	TRBJ2-3	ASSLVMGGPTDTQY
TRBV5-6	TRBJ2-7	ASSLWTDYEQY
TRBV5-1	TRBJ2-4	ASSGIQGTKNIQY
TRBV7-7	TRBJ2-3	ARTPGLAGGSADTQY
TRBV7-3	TRBJ1-1	ASSLTHRAKNTEAF
TRBV6-1	TRBJ2-7	ASRQPYEQY
TRBV2	TRBJ2-1	ASRALAGQYNEQF
TRBV15	TRBJ1-1	ATSSGMNTEAF
TRBV19	TRBJ1-5	ASSNVALNQPQH
TRBV5-1	TRBJ2-7	ASTPMTSGYEQY
TRBV9	TRBJ2-7	ASTPGGGTGAFDEQY
TRBV6-5	TRBJ1-5	ATGGEQTNQPQH
TRBV27	TRBJ2-7	ASRSGSSYEQY
TRBV4-2	TRBJ2-3	ASSQAGGPTDTQY
TRBV6-4	TRBJ1-4	ASSDGGRGREKLF
TRBV5-1	TRBJ2-5	ASSSQPSGGQETQY
TRBV5-4	TRBJ2-2	ASSLGGGGAGELF
TRBV5-1	TRBJ2-3	ASSLAVAESTDTQY
TRBV10-1	TRBJ2-1	ASSDRLATNEQF
TRBV6-5	TRBJ2-3	ASSSHILDTQY
TRBV18	TRBJ2-3	ASSQGLAGVDTQY
TRBV7-9	TRBJ1-2	ASSPGGGNYGYT
TRBV5-5	TRBJ2-7	ASSLVSSGRAHEQY
TRBV6-5	TRBJ2-3	ASSSGTGGKDTQY
TRBV19	TRBJ2-7	ASSLAGTGGYEQY
TRBV5-1	TRBJ2-7	ASSLDILPYEQY
TRBV2	TRBJ1-5	ASSEALLPGQPQH
TRBV21-1	TRBJ2-1	ASSNPTGQDRGAHEQF